This T cell receptor beta chain comes out of a study of shared clonotypes between healthy human individuals (dated by TCRdb to 2018 to 2021). With respect to the entire study: The cohort comprised two women and a few men aged 18 to 49 years. Per donor, three plates each were used for CD4 naive and CD4 memory, two for CD8 naive, and one for CD8 memory. Blood TCR repertoires of a handful of healthy adults were deeply sequenced to estimate repertoire size and the extent of clonotype sharing between individuals. Different laboratories and diverse techniques were used to prepare libraries and sequence TCR repertoires, to increase sequencing depth and limit assay-specific biases. Between about 0.8 and 9 billion PBMCs per donor were obtained by leukapheresis. On the study overall, not on this receptor specifically: Clonotypes shared by all four sorted-subset donors showed higher generation probabilities than non-shared clonotypes. Larger estimated clonotype richness was generally found for naive subsets than for memory subsets. About 4.5% of naive CD4, around 3.6% of naive CD8, 2% to 2.5% of memory CD4, and about 0.4% of memory CD8 clonotypes were shared across several donors. Pairwise subsampling led to the expectation that sequencing depth would affect the degree of clonotype sharing among donors. Because the study included only a small number of donors, the genetic and exposure-history diversity represented was limited. Only blood was sampled, and tissue TCR repertoires likely differ from those in blood. Incomplete sequencing was indicated by rarefaction of sorted-subset datasets, despite the large sequencing depth.

The donors were healthy, HIV-negative adults who had no recently reported acute infections or vaccinations. All donors were Caucasian adults living in Nashville, Tennessee, USA. CD8 memory samples combined magnetically selected CD45RO+ cells with CCR7-negative CD45RA+ effector memory (TemRA) cells. After blood collection by leukapheresis, PBMCs were isolated using Ficoll-Histopaque density gradient centrifugation and then cryopreserved in the vapor phase of liquid nitrogen. Analytical flow cytometry was used to check the purity and quantity of each magnetically sorted T cell population. Each sorted fraction had its genomic DNA isolated and then quantified by UV absorbance on a Nanodrop 2000c. Concerning this clone: Its antigen remains undetermined. Base qualities are not provided; no much larger clone lies one nucleotide away.

The V and J ends are trimmed by 0 bases and 10 bases, leaving 12 bases between them. The germline V gene specifies LGHNA as CDR1 and YNFKEQ as CDR2. The CDR3 contains 14 residues, cysteine and phenylalanine counted. The read is trimmed to its CDR3 DNA, 42 bases read in frame from base 1. Using the deep immunoSEQ assay, multiplex PCR amplified TCR CDR3 regions from genomic DNA. For each cell subset, the extracted genomic DNA was distributed evenly across all wells of several immunoSEQ 96-well plates, and each plate served as one replicate. For sorted subsets, about 200 ng genomic DNA, equal to 30,000 to 35,000 T cell genomes, was loaded into each replicate PCR. The purified libraries were quantified using a Qubit 3.0 fluorometer, sized with a Bioanalyzer 2100, and then quantified again using the KAPA Library Quantification kit. Every immunoSEQ 96-well plate was sequenced on a separate single-read 150-cycle Illumina NextSeq 550 flow cell. Processing in the source paper ran as follows. Because only junctional sequences without quality scores were contained in the immunoSEQ output, filtering matching that applied to full-length reads could not be performed. Sequences were annotated with PyIR, a Python wrapper for IgBLAST v1.9, using IMGT germline references to assign V/J genes and CDR3. Reads were filtered out if the reads had weak V/J assignments (E-value above 1e-6), no CDR3, stop codons, out-of-frame junctions, or ambiguous translated residues. V3J clonotypes were defined as sequences sharing an identical inferred V gene, J gene, and CDR3 amino acid sequence. The percentage overlap between two repertoires was calculated by dividing the number of shared unique clonotypes by the size of the smaller repertoire. RTK rarefaction, the Chao1 estimator, and Recon v2.1 estimates of unobserved clonotypes were used to assess repertoire richness. Generation probabilities were computed with OLGA for all TCRbeta clonotypes obtained by the gDNA method from several donors. TCRdb mirrors the immuneACCESS table, restricted to in-frame sequences. Some clones are absent from its copies; in checked studies, under half trace to an unresolved V gene, and the reason for the others is unknown. V, J and clone size are those of that table, while D and trimming were read from the DNA. This sample is represented by a few hundred thousand clones; approximately 97% of them were singletons. Less than 0.35% of the sample is taken by the ten largest.

The sequence was obtained from a young man in good health. The chain is encoded by TRBV4-2 joined to TRBJ1-4, with a weak D call of TRBD1 (5 bases match). Sequenced input: memory CD8+ T cells sorted from blood. This sample's cell subset or site label indicates: CD45RO+ cells pooled with CCR7-negative TemRA cells. CDR3 loop: CASSQDQGGGKLFF. The DNA is as follows: TGTGCCAGCAGCCAAGACCAGGGAGGTGGAAAACTGTTTTTT.